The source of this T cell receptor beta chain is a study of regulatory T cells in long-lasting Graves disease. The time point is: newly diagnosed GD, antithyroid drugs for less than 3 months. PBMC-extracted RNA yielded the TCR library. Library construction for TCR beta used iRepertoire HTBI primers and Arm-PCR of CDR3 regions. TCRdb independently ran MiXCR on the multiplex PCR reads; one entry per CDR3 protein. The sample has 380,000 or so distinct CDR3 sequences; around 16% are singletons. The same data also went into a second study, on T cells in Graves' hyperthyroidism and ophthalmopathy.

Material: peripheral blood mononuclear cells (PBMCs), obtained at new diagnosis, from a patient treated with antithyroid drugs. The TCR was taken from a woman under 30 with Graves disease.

The CDR3 sequence: CASSGGRGGNEQFF. CDR3 nucleotides: TGTGCCAGCAGTGGGGGCAGGGGAGGGAATGAGCAGTTCTTC. This chain uses TRBV6-2 or TRBV6-3 with TRBJ2-1; D might be TRBD2 (7 bases). The CDR3 contains 14 residues. Germline V gene data show CDR1 as MNHEY and CDR2 as SVGEGT. Trimming took 5 bases from V and 7 from J, leaving 15 bases between them.